The 32 T cell receptor beta chains below were found in one sample sequenced in a study of cytomegalovirus exposure and HLA in healthy donors. PCR involved 60 Vbeta and 13 Jbeta primers. TCRdb keeps only in-frame clones here, not all; method: immunoSEQ multiplex PCR. The table includes about 96,000 clones, approximately 72% detected once. The sample comprised PBMCs. Receptors originate from a woman between 65 and 79 years old in good health and CMV-seropositive.

The gene calls are TRBV6-5 and TRBJ1-4; D not certain. CDR1 and CDR2 (germline): MNHEY, SVGAGI. This CDR3 has 15 amino acids. Trimming removed 5 bases from V and 2 bases from J, with 12 bases in between. CDR3 region: CASSATTSTNEKLFF. In DNA, the CDR3 is TGTGCCAGCAGTGCCACCACAAGTACTAATGAAAAACTGTTTTTT.

The genes are TRBV23-1 and TRBJ2-5; 7 bases line up with TRBD1. The J call is in doubt because the DNA end fits TRBJ2-7 better. TRBV23-1 is given ORF status, its function remaining uncertain. CDR3 length: 18 residues. The CDR3 here is CASSQQGTDPCSSYEQYF. The CDR3 coding sequence is TGCGCCAGCAGTCAACAAGGGACAGACCCCTGCAGCTCCTACGAGCAGTACTTC.

This clone was found once. The chain has TRBV5-1 and TRBJ1-2; 8 bases match TRBD1. The trim removed 4 bases at V and 1 base at J, leaving 9 bases unmatched. Per the germline V gene, CDR1 is SGHRS and CDR2 is YFSETQ. The CDR3 loop spans 16 amino acids. The CDR3 here is CASSPGQGGINYGYTF. The CDR3 DNA sequence: TGCGCCAGCAGCCCCGGACAGGGAGGTATTAACTATGGCTACACCTTC.

The chain links TRBV15 to TRBJ1-1; TRBD1 might be the D (5 bases). The CDR3 has 16 amino acids. Trimming cost V 0 bases and J 4 bases, with 15 bases left between them. Germline lookup yields CDR1 LNHNV and CDR2 YYDKDF (reference sequence). The CDR3 DNA is TGTGCCACCAGCAGAGATACCCCGGGGGGGGGCACTGAAGCTTTCTTT. It yields the protein CATSRDTPGGGTEAFF.

The chain carries TRBV7-9 and TRBJ1-3; TRBD1 is a possible D gene (5 bases). The germline CDR1 and CDR2 sequences are SEHNR and FQNEAQ (reference sequence). Trimming left V 7 bases short and J 0 bases short, with 16 bases between. There are 16 residues in the CDR3. In DNA, the CDR3 is TGTGCCAGCACCGGCGGGGCGGCCCACTCTGGAAACACCATATATTTT. Residues: CASTGGAAHSGNTIYF.

The chain couples TRBV5-6 to TRBJ2-5; TRBD1 matches at 7 bases. V was pared by 4 bases and J by 5 bases, with 5 bases of the junction left unmatched. The CDR3 covers 13 residues. Germline V gives CDR1 SGHDT, CDR2 YYEEEE. Here the CDR3 DNA reads TGTGCCAGCAGCCCAGGGGGTTTGGAGACCCAGTACTTC. Protein sequence: CASSPGGLETQYF.

The genes are TRBV10-2 and TRBJ2-5; 10 bases align to TRBD2. This CDR3 spans 14 amino acids. The germline V gene encodes CDR1 WSHSY and CDR2 SAAADI. The V segment lost 6 bases and the J segment 2 bases; nucleotides outside the gene matches: 3. The CDR3 here is CASSLAGVQETQYF. The CDR3 region has the DNA TGCGCCAGCAGCCTAGCGGGGGTTCAAGAGACCCAGTACTTC.

The count of this clone is one. This sequence joins TRBV11-2 and TRBJ2-5; possibly TRBD1 for D (6 bases). This CDR3 comprises 15 residues. Germline V CDR1 and CDR2: SGHAT, FQNNGV. With 1 base removed from V and 5 bases from J, the gap between germline ends came to 14 bases. As DNA, the CDR3 is TGTGCCAGCAGCTTAGTGGGGGCCTCAGGGGAGACCCAGTACTTC. Encoded protein: CASSLVGASGETQYF.

This clone was seen just once. The J gene is TRBJ2-7, the V gene TRBV6-5; a possible D gene is TRBD1 (6 bases). Germline loops: CDR1 MNHEY, CDR2 SVGAGI. The V and J ends lost 6 bases and 2 bases respectively, with 17 bases between them. The CDR3 loop spans 15 amino acids. CDR3: CASRITGTHTYEQYF. The CDR3 DNA is TGTGCCAGCAGGATAACCGGGACACATACCTACGAGCAGTACTTC.

The V and J genes are TRBV29-1 and TRBJ2-3, with TRBD1 matching over 7 bases. CDR1 and CDR2 from the germline V gene are SQVTM and ANQGSEA. The CDR3 length is 12 residues. V gave up 6 bases and J gave up 5 bases; unmatched junction bases: 5. The CDR3 coding sequence is TGCAGCGTAGCCGGACAGGTAGATACGCAGTATTTT. This translates into CSVAGQVDTQYF.

The chain employs TRBV9 and TRBJ1-2; tentative D call: TRBD1 (6 bases). Trimming removed 2 bases from V and 1 base from J, with 15 bases in between. Germline loops: CDR1 SGDLS, CDR2 YYNGEE. The CDR3 extends over 16 amino acids. The CDR3 sequence: CASSVLETGFNYGYTF. The CDR3 bases are TGTGCCAGCAGCGTGCTAGAAACAGGGTTTAACTATGGCTACACCTTC. The complete variable domain, with remaining parts taken from reference TRBV9 and TRBJ1-2, reads DSGVTQTPKHLITATGQRVTLRCSPRSGDLSVYWYQQSLDQGLQFLIQYYNGEERAKGNILERFSAQQFPDLHSELNLSSLELGDSALYFCASSVLETGFNYGYTFGSGTRLTVV.

V is TRBV5-6 and J is TRBJ2-7, with a possible D match to TRBD1 (5 bases). CDR1 and CDR2 (germline): SGHDT, YYEEEE. Deletions cut 0 bases from V and 2 bases from J, with 9 bases between. This CDR3 comprises 14 residues. The CDR3 nucleotides are TGTGCCAGCAGCTTGGTAGGGGTTGCCTACGAGCAGTACTTC. Amino acids: CASSLVGVAYEQYF.

V usage is TRBV9 and J usage is TRBJ2-2, with 11 bases that match TRBD2. The germline CDR1 and CDR2 sequences are SGDLS and YYNGEE. The CDR3 totals 16 residues. V shed 4 bases and J 3 bases; nucleotides not matched to a gene: 5. The chain's CDR3 is CASSKTSGSYTGELFF. DNA for the CDR3: TGTGCCAGCAGCAAAACTAGCGGGAGTTACACCGGGGAGCTGTTTTTT.

This clone was observed once. V usage is TRBV28 and J usage is TRBJ1-5; 9 bases fit TRBD1. CDR1 and CDR2 (germline): MDHEN, SYDVKM. This CDR3 region has 15 residues. The trim removed 5 bases at V and 11 bases at J, leaving 13 bases unmatched. The CDR3 DNA is TGTGCCAGCAGTGGGGGACAGGGAGGCGGGGGGGCCCAGCATTTT. Translated, it gives CASSGGQGGGGAQHF.

The chain links TRBV15 to TRBJ1-1; a weak D match, TRBD1 (5 bases). The CDR3 is 13 amino acids. Germline V lookup: CDR1 LNHNV, CDR2 YYDKDF (reference sequence). The germline V and J ends were trimmed by 9 bases and 3 bases, with 14 bases remaining between them. The CDR3 protein is CATSSGGDTEAFF. CDR3 nucleotides: TGTGCCACTAGTAGCGGGGGGGACACTGAAGCTTTCTTT.

The genes are TRBV4-1 and TRBJ2-7; the D gene is possibly TRBD2 (6 bases). Germline CDR1 MGHRA, CDR2 YSYEKL. V was pared by 4 bases and J by 2 bases, with 15 bases between. The CDR3 runs 15 residues. CDR3 bases: TGCGCCAGCAGCCGCTTGGGACTCCCTACCTACGAGCAGTACTTC. It translates to CASSRLGLPTYEQYF.

The chain joins TRBV4-3 to TRBJ2-1, with D maybe TRBD2 (6 bases). V lost 3 bases to trimming and J lost 6 bases, with 9 bases between them. Germline V gene data show CDR1 as LGHNA and CDR2 as YSLEER. CDR3 length: 13 amino acids. CDR3 DNA: TGCGCCAGCAGCCAGGGACTCCGCAATGAGCAGTTCTTC. Residues: CASSQGLRNEQFF.

This clone was picked up a small number of times. The chain has TRBV7-9 and TRBJ1-5, with TRBD1 identical over 8 bases. Trimming removed 5 bases from V and 0 bases from J; junction bases left unmatched: 9. CDR3 length: 17 residues. Germline CDR1 SEHNR, CDR2 FQNEAQ (reference sequence). CDR3 amino acids: CASSKTGQGYSNQPQHF. CDR3 nucleotide sequence: TGTGCCAGCAGCAAAACTGGACAGGGCTATAGCAATCAGCCCCAGCATTTT.

V usage is TRBV15 and J usage is TRBJ2-5, with D unresolved. This CDR3 has 15 amino acids. The germline V gene encodes CDR1 LNHNV and CDR2 YYDKDF (reference sequence). The V end was cut by 7 bases, the J end by 4 bases, with 19 bases between. This CDR3 reads CATTSGPNSGETQYF. The CDR3 region has the DNA TGTGCCACCACCTCTGGGCCGAACAGTGGAGAGACCCAGTACTTC.

This clone was detected only once. The rearrangement uses TRBV28 and TRBJ2-2, with 11 bases lining up with TRBD2. This CDR3 region has 20 residues. Trimming at V came to 4 bases and at J to 0 bases, leaving 13 bases not matched to a gene. Germline CDR1 is MDHEN and CDR2 is SYDVKM. CDR3 amino acids: CASSSTGISGRAANTGELFF. The CDR3 coding sequence is TGTGCCAGCAGTTCTACGGGGATTAGCGGGAGGGCCGCGAACACCGGGGAGCTGTTTTTT. The complete variable domain, with remaining parts taken from reference TRBV28 and TRBJ2-2, reads DVKVTQSSRYLVKRTGEKVFLECVQDMDHENMFWYRQDPGLGLRLIYFSYDVKMKEKGDIPEGYSVSREKKERFSLILESASTNQTSMYLCASSSTGISGRAANTGELFFGEGSRLTVL.

V usage is TRBV6-1 and J usage is TRBJ2-1, with 10 bases identical to TRBD2. V lost 3 bases, J lost 6 bases, and 5 bases stayed unmatched. CDR1 and CDR2 (germline): MNHNS, SASEGT. The CDR3 is made up of 15 amino acids. In DNA, the CDR3 is TGTGCCAGCAGTGAGCTAGCGGGAGTCCTCAATGAGCAGTTCTTC. It specifies CASSELAGVLNEQFF.

The rearrangement links TRBV7-9 to TRBJ2-2, with 8 bases aligning to TRBD1. Germline CDR1 and CDR2: SEHNR and FQNEAQ (reference sequence). J was trimmed by 7 bases and V by 5 bases; bases with no gene match: 6. This CDR3 comprises 14 residues. Here the CDR3 DNA reads TGTGCCAGCAGCCCCGGACAGGGCAGCGGGGAGCTGTTTTTT. It is translated as CASSPGQGSGELFF.

This clone has a single count. The chain links TRBV18 to TRBJ2-7; TRBD2 matches 8 bases. The CDR3 has 16 amino acids. J lost 4 bases, V lost 0 bases, and 8 bases had no gene match. Germline CDR1 and CDR2: KGHSH and LQKENI. Here the CDR3 reads CASSPPLSGGRYEQYF. CDR3 DNA sequence: TGTGCCAGCTCACCACCTCTCTCGGGAGGGCGTTACGAGCAGTACTTC.

The chain couples TRBV5-1 to TRBJ1-4; 7 bases align to TRBD1. Germline V gives CDR1 SGHRS, CDR2 YFSETQ. This CDR3 has 15 amino acids. Trimming removed 3 bases from V and 6 bases from J; junction bases left unmatched: 8. CDR3 loop: CASSSRSGTDEKLFF. The DNA of the CDR3 is TGCGCCAGCAGCTCGAGATCCGGGACAGATGAAAAACTGTTTTTT.

The chain couples TRBV7-9 to TRBJ2-7; D might be TRBD1 (6 bases). CDR1 and CDR2 from the germline V gene are SEHNR and FQNEAQ (reference sequence). V was cut by 1 base and J by 7 bases, with 14 bases left in between. This CDR3 is 14 amino acids long. The CDR3 nucleotides read TGTGCCAGCAGCTTAGTTCAGGGGAGTGGAGAGCAGTACTTC. This codes for CASSLVQGSGEQYF.

The V and J genes are TRBV10-3 and TRBJ2-7; a weak D match, TRBD1 (6 bases). The germline V and J ends were trimmed by 0 bases and 0 bases, with 9 bases remaining between them. This CDR3 region has 15 residues. Germline values: CDR1 ENHRY, CDR2 SYGVKD. The CDR3 bases are TGTGCCATCAGTGAGTCAACCAGGGGCTCCTACGAGCAGTACTTC. It translates to CAISESTRGSYEQYF.

The chain combines TRBV5-1 with TRBJ2-1; maybe TRBD2 (5 bases). The germline CDR1 and CDR2 sequences are SGHRS and YFSETQ. The ends were cut back, 4 bases at V and 0 bases at J, with 8 bases in the middle. This CDR3 is built from 14 residues. The CDR3, as DNA: TGCGCCAGCAGCCCGGAGGTCTCCTACAATGAGCAGTTCTTC. This codes for CASSPEVSYNEQFF.

The chain joins TRBV7-8 to TRBJ2-4; D call uncertain. CDR1 and CDR2 (germline): SGHVS, FQNEAQ. The CDR3 runs to 14 residues. Trimming left V 5 bases short and J 1 base short, with 9 bases between. CDR3 loop: CASSPREAKNIQYF. CDR3 DNA sequence: TGTGCCAGCAGCCCTCGAGAGGCCAAAAACATTCAGTACTTC.

This sequence joins TRBV11-2 and TRBJ2-2; perhaps TRBD2 as D (6 bases). CDR3 length: 15 residues. Germline loops: CDR1 SGHAT, CDR2 FQNNGV. Trimming pared 4 bases from V and 1 base from J, leaving 10 bases between. CDR3 amino acids: CASSYGTVNTGELFF. Here the CDR3 DNA reads TGTGCCAGCAGCTACGGGACTGTGAACACCGGGGAGCTGTTTTTT.

V usage is TRBV19 and J usage is TRBJ2-5, with D possibly matching TRBD2 (5 bases). The CDR3 is 12 amino acids. With 9 bases removed from V and 4 bases from J, the gap between germline ends came to 12 bases. Per germline, CDR1 LNHDA and CDR2 SQIVND (reference sequence). The CDR3, as DNA: TGTGCCAGGGGTTTACGGGGAGAGACCCAGTACTTC. As protein: CARGLRGETQYF.

This clone was found a few times. The genes are TRBV27 and TRBJ2-1, with 7 bases matching TRBD2. CDR1 is MNHEY and CDR2 is SMNVEV in the germline V gene (reference sequence). V gave up 2 bases and J gave up 10 bases; unmatched junction bases: 11. The CDR3 runs to 15 residues. CDR3 in amino acids: CASSLVGEGRGEQFF. The CDR3 nucleotides are TGTGCCAGCAGTTTAGTCGGGGAGGGCCGGGGCGAGCAGTTCTTC.

The V and J genes are TRBV28 and TRBJ2-5, with TRBD1 matching 9 bases. V trimming: 5 bases; J trimming: 2 bases; junction bases outside the gene matches: 6. CDR1 and CDR2 from the germline V gene are MDHEN and SYDVKM. The CDR3 has 15 residues. CDR3 in DNA: TGTGCCAGCAGTCGCATCGGGACAGGGCAAGAGACCCAGTACTTC. Its protein product is CASSRIGTGQETQYF.